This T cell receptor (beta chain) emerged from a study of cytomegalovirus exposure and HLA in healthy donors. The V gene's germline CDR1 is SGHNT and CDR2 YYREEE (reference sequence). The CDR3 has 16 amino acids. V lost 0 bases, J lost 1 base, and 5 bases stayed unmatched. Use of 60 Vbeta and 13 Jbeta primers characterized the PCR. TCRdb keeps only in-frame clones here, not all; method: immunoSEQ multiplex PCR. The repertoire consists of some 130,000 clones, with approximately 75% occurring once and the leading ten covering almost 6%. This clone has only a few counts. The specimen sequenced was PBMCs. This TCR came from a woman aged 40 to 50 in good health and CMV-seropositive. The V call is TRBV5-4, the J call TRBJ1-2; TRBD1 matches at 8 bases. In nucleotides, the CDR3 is TGTGCCAGCAGCTTGGGGACAGGGTCAAATAACTATGGCTACACCTTC. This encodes CASSLGTGSNNYGYTF.